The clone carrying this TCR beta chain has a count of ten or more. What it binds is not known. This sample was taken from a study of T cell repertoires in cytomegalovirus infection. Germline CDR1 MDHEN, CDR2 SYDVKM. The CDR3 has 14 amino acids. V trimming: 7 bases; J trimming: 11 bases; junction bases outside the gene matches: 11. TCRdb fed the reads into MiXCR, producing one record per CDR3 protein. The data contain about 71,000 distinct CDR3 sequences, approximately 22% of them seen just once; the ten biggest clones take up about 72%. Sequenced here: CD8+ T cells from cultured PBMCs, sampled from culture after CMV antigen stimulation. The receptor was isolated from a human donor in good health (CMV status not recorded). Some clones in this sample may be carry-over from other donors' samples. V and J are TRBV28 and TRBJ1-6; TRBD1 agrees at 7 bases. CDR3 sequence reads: CASTPTGIFPPLHF. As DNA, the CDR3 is TGTGCCAGCACCCCGACAGGGATCTTTCCACCCCTCCACTTT.